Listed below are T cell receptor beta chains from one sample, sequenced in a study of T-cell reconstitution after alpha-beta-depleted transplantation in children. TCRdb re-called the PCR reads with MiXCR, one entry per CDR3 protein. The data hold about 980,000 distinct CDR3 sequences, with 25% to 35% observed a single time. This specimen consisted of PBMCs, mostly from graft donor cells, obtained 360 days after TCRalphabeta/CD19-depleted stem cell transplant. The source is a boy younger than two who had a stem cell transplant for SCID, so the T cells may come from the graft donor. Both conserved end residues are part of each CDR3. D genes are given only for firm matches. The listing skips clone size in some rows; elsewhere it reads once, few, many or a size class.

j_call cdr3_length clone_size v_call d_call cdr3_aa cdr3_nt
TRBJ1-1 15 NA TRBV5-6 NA CASSSPGQLNTEAFF TGTGCCAGCAGCTCACCGGGACAACTTAACACTGAAGCTTTCTTT
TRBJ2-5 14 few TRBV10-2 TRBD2 CASSSGGAVETQYF TGCGCCAGCTCTAGCGGGGGGGCTGTTGAGACCCAGTACTTC
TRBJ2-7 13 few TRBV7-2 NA CASSLGQGHEQYF TGTGCCAGCAGCTTAGGGCAGGGCCACGAGCAGTACTTC
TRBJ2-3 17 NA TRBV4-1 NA CASSQVRVLKGTDTQYF TGCGCCAGCAGCCAAGTTCGAGTCCTGAAGGGCACAGATACGCAGTATTTT
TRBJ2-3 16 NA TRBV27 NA CASSIRALGPTDTQYF TGTGCCAGCAGTATCCGGGCCTTAGGGCCCACAGATACGCAGTATTTT
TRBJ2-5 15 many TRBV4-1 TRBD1 CASSQTPDRGETQYF TGCGCCAGCAGCCAAACTCCGGACAGGGGGGAGACCCAGTACTTC
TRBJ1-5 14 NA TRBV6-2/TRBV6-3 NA CASSYRQNNQPQHF TGTGCCAGCAGTTACCGACAGAATAATCAGCCCCAGCATTTT
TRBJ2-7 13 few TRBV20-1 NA CSAGRQDTDEQYF TGCAGTGCCGGAAGACAGGACACCGACGAGCAGTACTTC
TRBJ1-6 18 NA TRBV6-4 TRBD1 CASSDSRDRAFYNSPLHF TGTGCCAGCAGTGACTCAAGGGACAGGGCGTTCTATAATTCACCCCTCCACTTT
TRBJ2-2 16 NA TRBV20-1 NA CSARERSNLNTGELFF TGCAGTGCTAGAGAGCGCAGTAACTTGAACACCGGGGAGCTGTTTTTT